By proportion, the clone carrying this T cell receptor beta chain is medium-sized. Its specificity is not known. The data were produced by immunoSEQ multiplex PCR, yet TCRdb's version contains in-frame clones alone and is incomplete. The sample holds roughly 14,000 clones, roughly 66% seen once. Germline V lookup: CDR1 MNHEY, CDR2 SMNVEV (reference sequence). V was trimmed by 6 bases and J by 4 bases, leaving 10 bases between them. The length of the CDR3 is 14 residues. These data are taken from a study of immune cell composition in non-small cell lung cancer. Notes on the study in general: Clones >0.5% enriched in tumour were rarer in adenocarcinoma (33%) than squamous (roughly 75%). Shared sequences between tumour-reactive and dominant in vivo clones were not proven.

The receptor was derived from a human donor with non-small cell lung cancer. Sequencing was carried out using lung tumor tissue. The chain carries TRBV27 and TRBJ1-6; D is ambiguous. Written as DNA, the CDR3 is TGTGCCAGCAGAAACGGAGTTTATAATTCACCCCTCCACTTT. This sequence encodes CASRNGVYNSPLHF.